This TCR beta chain is drawn from a study of Ad26.COV2.S vaccination and SARS-CoV-2 variants. For the study at large: Participant was drawn from the COV1001 Ad26.COV2.S trial arm.

TCRdb's table, derived via immunoSEQ multiplex PCR, lists solely in-frame clones and lacks some. The sample consists of around 320,000 clones, roughly 91% of them appearing once. With respect to this clone: The antigen is undetermined.

The CDR3 runs 13 residues. Germline lookup yields CDR1 MNHEY and CDR2 SMNVEV (reference sequence). V was clipped by 7 bases and J by 2 bases, with 12 bases between them. Stated treatment: 15 to 20 received Ad26.COV2.S at low or high dose, single or two shots; about 5 received placebo; per-sample allocation not given. Vaccine and placebo recipients were sampled on day 63 after the first injection. Study-wide points: An underestimation of total T cell responses may have resulted from the TCR breadth and depth analyses. Recipients of vaccine and of placebo showed similar breadth of their non-spike TCR repertoires. Compared with placebo recipients, vaccine recipients had higher spike-specific TCR breadth.

The sequence derives from a person aged 18 to 59 who received the Ad26.COV2.S COVID-19 vaccine or a placebo. Sample: peripheral blood, taken in a trial of Ad26.COV2.S vaccine versus placebo. The rearrangement uses TRBV27 and TRBJ2-7; D tentatively reads TRBD1 or TRBD2 (6 bases each). The CDR3 sequence is CASKGGPTYEQYF. CDR3 bases: TGTGCCAGCAAGGGGGGTCCCACCTACGAGCAGTACTTC.